This T cell receptor (beta chain) was sequenced during a study of early T cells in non-severe SARS-CoV-2 infection. For the study at large: Unsorted whole-blood RNA was sequenced in bulk, leaving chains unpaired.

The CDR3 runs to 12 residues. CDR1 and CDR2 from the germline V gene are MDHEN and SYDVKM. Trimming stripped 7 bases from V and 11 bases from J, with 17 bases between. This clonotype was detected only a few times. As yet, its antigen is unknown. Attachment of unique molecular identifiers was made to individual cDNA molecules. TCRdb fed the 5' RACE reads into MiXCR, producing one record per CDR3 protein. Among tens of thousands of distinct CDR3 sequences listed, roughly 12% were seen once. Study-wide results and caveats: Matching against VDJdb likely underestimated virus-specific expansions, favoring anti-spike CD8.

Sequenced material: whole blood. The source is an adult who was a healthcare worker with PCR-confirmed SARS-CoV-2 infection or an uninfected control (not recorded which). The chain uses TRBV28 and TRBJ1-1; D is unclear. The CDR3: CASNLNRLRAFF. The DNA for the CDR3 is TGTGCCAGCAACTTAAACCGCCTCAGGGCTTTCTTT.